This TCR beta chain was identified during a study of OX40 agonist ivuxolimab in advanced cancers. Study overall: As their treatment, patients were administered ivuxolimab, an agonistic anti-OX40 (CD134) antibody. Three patients showed partial responses: one hepatocellular carcinoma and two cutaneous melanoma cases.

The protocol was immunoSEQ multiplex PCR, while the TCRdb copy is restricted to in-frame clones and leaves out a portion. The data hold under 70,000 clones, with just over 85% observed a single time. General study points: At 0.1 to 3.0 mg/kg and by week 6, clonal expansion occurred in CD4+ and CD8+ blood T cells.

A note on this clone: The antigen remains undetermined.

The sequencing used CD4+ or CD8+ T cells sorted from blood, collected in a trial of the OX40 agonist ivuxolimab. The source is an adult with an advanced solid tumor such as melanoma, head and neck, liver or kidney cancer.

Written as DNA, the CDR3 is TGCGCCAGCAGCCAACAAGTGGGGTACAATGAGCAGTTCTTC. It is translated as CASSQQVGYNEQFF. The rearrangement joins TRBV4-1 to TRBJ2-1, with D hard to call. The CDR3 sequence is 14 residues long. The germline gives CDR1 MGHRA, CDR2 YSYEKL. With 2 bases removed from V and 4 bases from J, the gap between germline ends came to 9 bases.